This passage covers 5 T cell receptor beta chains from one sample sequenced in a study of T cell responses to AZD1222 COVID-19 vaccine. Clones were sequenced by immunoSEQ multiplex PCR, and TCRdb holds only the in-frame ones, with some missing. The data hold around 100,000 clones, with around nine tenths observed a single time. Sequenced here: peripheral blood, sampled on day 0 of AZD1222 vaccination. The receptors originated from an adult in good health.

The gene calls are TRBV19 and TRBJ1-2; possible D gene TRBD1, 5 bases. The CDR3 length is 15 residues. With 2 bases removed from V and 3 bases from J, the gap between germline ends came to 13 bases. Germline-derived CDR1 and CDR2 are LNHDA and SQIVND (reference sequence). The CDR3 spells CASSINGDSYYGYTF. In DNA, the CDR3 is TGTGCCAGTAGTATAAACGGGGACTCCTACTATGGCTACACCTTC.

This chain uses TRBV3-1 (or the pseudogene TRBV3-2) with TRBJ2-1; tentative D call: TRBD2 (6 bases). The V end was cut by 1 base, the J end by 4 bases, with 17 bases between. Germline CDR1 reads LGHDT; CDR2 reads YNNKEL (reference sequence). This CDR3 comprises 17 residues. This CDR3 reads CASSQAPEGRQYNEQFF. As DNA, the CDR3 is TGTGCCAGCAGCCAAGCCCCGGAGGGGCGGCAATACAATGAGCAGTTCTTC.

This chain links TRBV27 with TRBJ2-6, with D uncertain. Between the trimmed V and J ends, which lost 7 bases and 0 bases, there was a span of 7 bases. The CDR3 runs to 14 residues. Germline values: CDR1 MNHEY, CDR2 SMNVEV (reference sequence). CDR3 in amino acids: CASTDSSGANVLTF. In nucleotides, the CDR3 is TGTGCCAGCACCGATAGCTCTGGGGCCAACGTCCTGACTTTC.

The chain is built from TRBV9 and TRBJ1-1; perhaps TRBD1 as D (6 bases). Trimming removed 4 bases at V and 6 bases at J, with 19 bases between. This CDR3 region has 15 residues. CDR1 is SGDLS, CDR2 YYNGEE, per germline. Written as DNA, the CDR3 is TGTGCCAGCAGCTTCCAGCTTACACCAGGGGCTGAAGCTTTCTTT. It is translated as CASSFQLTPGAEAFF. The entire variable domain, with the rest obtained from reference TRBV9 and TRBJ1-1, is as follows: DSGVTQTPKHLITATGQRVTLRCSPRSGDLSVYWYQQSLDQGLQFLIQYYNGEERAKGNILERFSAQQFPDLHSELNLSSLELGDSALYFCASSFQLTPGAEAFFGQGTRLTVV.

The chain is built from TRBV7-5 and TRBJ2-5; the D call of TRBD2 is as the table states it, not checked on the DNA. TRBV7-5 is deemed a pseudogene. This CDR3 has 16 residues. CDR3 protein: CARSLFTAGGKETQYF. The CDR3 DNA is TGTGCCAGAAGCTTATTTACAGCGGGAGGGAAAGAGACCCAGTACTTC.